These 23 T cell receptor beta chains came from one sample sequenced in a study of blood T cell repertoires in COVID-19. Libraries were prepared by immunoSEQ multiplex PCR; TCRdb keeps only in-frame clonotypes and omits some of them. Here the sample spans some 450,000 clones, roughly 88% being singletons. Input material: peripheral blood. The receptors stem from a woman aged 45-65 years with COVID-19, enrolled during active disease.

This clone was counted once. V gene TRBV5-1 combines with J gene TRBJ2-3; TRBD1 aligns across 7 bases. With 2 bases clipped from V and 3 bases from J, the junction kept 6 bases outside the gene matches. Germline V gene data show CDR1 as SGHRS and CDR2 as YFSETQ. This CDR3 contains 15 residues. CDR3 nucleotide sequence: TGCGCCAGCAGCTTTGACAGGGTGGGGACAGATACGCAGTATTTT. Translation gives CASSFDRVGTDTQYF.

The chain joins TRBV4-2 to TRBJ2-1; 10 nucleotides agree with TRBD1. V was pared by 0 bases and J by 3 bases, with 2 bases of the junction left unmatched. CDR1 is LGHNA and CDR2 is YNFKEQ in the germline V gene. This CDR3 comprises 16 residues. CDR3 in amino acids: CASSQEGDRGYNEQFF. CDR3 sequence (DNA): TGTGCCAGCAGCCAAGAGGGGGACAGGGGCTACAATGAGCAGTTCTTC.

V gene TRBV10-2 combines with J gene TRBJ2-3; D is unresolved. The V end lost 7 bases, the J end lost 3 bases, and 5 bases lay between the germline ends. The CDR3 covers 11 residues. CDR1 and CDR2 from the germline V gene are WSHSY and SAAADI. The chain's CDR3 is CASTGTDTQYF. The CDR3 DNA sequence: TGCGCCAGCACCGGGACAGATACGCAGTATTTT.

This chain joins TRBV6-1 and TRBJ1-2, with D perhaps TRBD1 (6 bases). CDR1 is MNHNS and CDR2 is SASEGT in the germline V gene. Trimming removed 2 bases from V and 7 bases from J, with 11 bases in between. CDR3 length equals 13 residues. The CDR3 coding sequence is TGTGCCAGCAGTGAAATGGGAGGGGGTGGCTACACCTTC. Protein product: CASSEMGGGGYTF.

The gene calls are TRBV5-1 and TRBJ1-1, with 7 bases matching TRBD1. Looked up from germline, CDR1 is SGHRS and CDR2 is YFSETQ. There are 13 residues in the CDR3. V lost 4 bases and J lost 4; bases outside the gene matches: 4. This chain's CDR3 is CASSPRTGTEAFF. Written as DNA, the CDR3 is TGCGCCAGCAGCCCCAGGACAGGCACTGAAGCTTTCTTT.

This chain links TRBV19 with TRBJ1-1, with D possibly being TRBD1 (5 bases). The CDR3 is 13 residues long. V lost 10 bases and J 0 bases, leaving 12 bases between the germline ends. Germline V gene sequence: CDR1 LNHDA, CDR2 SQIVND (reference sequence). The CDR3 DNA is TGTGCCACCGTGGGGGGGATGAACACTGAAGCTTTCTTT. This gives the protein CATVGGMNTEAFF.

The chain employs TRBV4-1 and TRBJ2-2; 9 bases map to TRBD2. In germline, CDR1 is MGHRA, CDR2 YSYEKL. The CDR3 consists of 16 residues. V trimming: 6 bases; J trimming: 7 bases; junction bases outside the gene matches: 12. Here the CDR3 reads CASSREAGGRLGELFF. As DNA, the CDR3 is TGCGCCAGCAGTCGGGAGGCGGGGGGGCGTCTCGGGGAGCTGTTTTTT.

The V gene is TRBV25-1, the J gene TRBJ2-1; 9 nucleotides match TRBD2. Germline assignment: CDR1 MGHDK and CDR2 SYGVNS. Germline trimming cut 5 bases from V and 5 bases from J; bases unmatched to any gene: 4. CDR3 size: 14 residues. CDR3 sequence: CASSKVAGDNEQFF. Here the CDR3 DNA reads TGTGCCAGCAGTAAGGTAGCGGGAGACAATGAGCAGTTCTTC.

V usage is TRBV7-9 and J usage is TRBJ1-2; D is undetermined. Germline V gene sequence: CDR1 SEHNR, CDR2 FQNEAQ (reference sequence). CDR3 length: 13 amino acids. V lost 3 bases and J 6 bases, leaving 11 bases between the germline ends. In DNA, the CDR3 is TGTGCCAGCAGCTTCCGGGTAAACGATGGCTACACCTTC. This codes for CASSFRVNDGYTF.

The J gene is TRBJ1-3, the V gene TRBV19, with TRBD1 as a possible D gene (5 bases). Deletions cut 9 bases from V and 0 bases from J, with 15 bases between. The CDR3 totals 15 residues. Germline CDR1 reads LNHDA; CDR2 reads SQIVND (reference sequence). CDR3 DNA: TGTGCCAGCTCCCTAGGGACTGCCTCTGGAAACACCATATATTTT. Translation: CASSLGTASGNTIYF.

In nucleotides, the CDR3 is TGTGCCAGCCGTCCGACAGGGGGCCATGGCTACACCTTC. It encodes CASRPTGGHGYTF. The chain couples TRBV6-5 to TRBJ1-2; 10 positions match TRBD1. This CDR3 is 13 amino acids long. Trimming took 8 bases from V and 6 from J; bases not matched to a gene: 6. Germline-derived CDR1 and CDR2 are MNHEY and SVGAGI.

This clone was recorded only once. DNA for the CDR3: TGTGCCAGCCGCCCAGGGACTAGCTCTGGAAACACCATATATTTT. Translating it yields CASRPGTSSGNTIYF. The V and J genes are TRBV28 and TRBJ1-3, with D possibly matching TRBD1 (5 bases). Trimming took 8 bases from V and 0 from J, leaving 14 bases between them. Germline CDR1 is MDHEN and CDR2 is SYDVKM. The CDR3 runs to 15 residues.

This clone was counted a few times. The rearrangement uses TRBV6-5 and TRBJ1-1; 11 bases fit TRBD1. The CDR3 contains 15 residues. Germline-derived CDR1 and CDR2 are MNHEY and SVGAGI. V lost 0 bases and J lost 4; bases outside the gene matches: 1. Here the CDR3 reads CASSYSGQGGTEAFF. CDR3 nucleotides: TGTGCCAGCAGTTACTCGGGACAGGGGGGCACTGAAGCTTTCTTT.

V gene TRBV5-1 combines with J gene TRBJ2-1, with 11 bases fitting TRBD2. J was trimmed by 7 bases and V by 4 bases; bases with no gene match: 10. Germline CDR1 reads SGHRS; CDR2 reads YFSETQ. This CDR3 is built from 16 residues. CDR3 in amino acids: CASSPRGGLAANEQFF. The CDR3 nucleotides read TGCGCCAGCAGCCCCCGGGGGGGACTAGCGGCTAATGAGCAGTTCTTC.

The chain uses TRBV6-5 and TRBJ2-3, with D possibly matching TRBD2 (6 bases). Germline V gene lookup returns CDR1 MNHEY and CDR2 SVGAGI. V was shortened by 6 bases and J by 4 bases, with 11 bases between the two germline ends. The CDR3 extends over 13 amino acids. CDR3 region: CASSWGGPDTQYF. The CDR3 nucleotides are TGTGCCAGCAGCTGGGGAGGCCCAGATACGCAGTATTTT.

This chain connects TRBV11-1 to TRBJ2-1; 8 bases agree with TRBD2. The J segment lost 0 bases and the V segment lost 5 bases, leaving 6 bases of the junction unmatched. This CDR3 comprises 16 residues. The V gene's germline CDR1 is SGHAT and CDR2 FQDESV (reference sequence). Here the CDR3 reads CASSTLAESSYNEQFF. The CDR3 DNA reads as TGTGCCAGCAGCACACTAGCGGAGAGCTCCTACAATGAGCAGTTCTTC. The full variable domain, its missing parts supplied by reference TRBV11-1 and TRBJ2-1, is EAEVAQSPRYKITEKSQAVAFWCDPISGHATLYWYRQILGQGPELLVQFQDESVVDDSQLPKDRFSAERLKGVDSTLKIQPAELGDSAMYLCASSTLAESSYNEQFFGPGTRLTVL.

The rearrangement joins TRBV5-1 to TRBJ1-2; 9 positions match TRBD1. CDR3 length: 16 amino acids. Germline CDR1 and CDR2: SGHRS and YFSETQ. V lost 4 bases, J lost 0 bases, and 7 bases stayed unmatched. This CDR3 reads CASSRVGQGSNYGYTF. In nucleotides, the CDR3 is TGCGCCAGCAGCAGAGTGGGACAGGGCTCTAACTATGGCTACACCTTC.

On this clone: Other nucleotide sequences from this sample produce the same CDR3. The chain links TRBV30 to TRBJ2-3; 9 bases match TRBD2. Trimming removed 0 bases from V and 3 bases from J; junction bases left unmatched: 4. The CDR3 totals 15 residues. CDR1 is GTSNPN and CDR2 is SVGIG in the germline V gene (reference sequence). The CDR3 bases are TGTGCCTGGAGTGTACTGGCGGGGGGGACAGATACGCAGTATTTT. As protein: CAWSVLAGGTDTQYF.

V and J are TRBV7-3 and TRBJ2-2, with 8 bases lining up with TRBD2. The germline gives CDR1 SGHTA, CDR2 FQGTGA. The CDR3 is made up of 16 amino acids. V trimming: 4 bases; J trimming: 4 bases; junction bases outside the gene matches: 8. CDR3 loop: CASSSRGGRGTGELFF. CDR3 in DNA: TGTGCCAGCAGCTCCCGGGGGGGCCGGGGCACCGGGGAGCTGTTTTTT.

This clone came up a few times. The chain couples TRBV20-1 to TRBJ2-3, with TRBD2 matching 9 bases. The trim removed 3 bases at V and 4 bases at J, leaving 8 bases unmatched. Germline lookup yields CDR1 DFQATT and CDR2 SNEGSKA (reference sequence). This CDR3 is 15 amino acids long. CDR3 residues: CSASGRRGGPDTQYF. DNA for the CDR3: TGCAGTGCTAGTGGGCGGCGGGGGGGTCCAGATACGCAGTATTTT.

The V call is TRBV30, the J call TRBJ2-7, with 10 bases that match TRBD2. The junction had 7 bases not matched to a gene; V was cut back by 0 bases and J by 5 bases. The germline gives CDR1 GTSNPN, CDR2 SVGIG (reference sequence). The CDR3 has 15 residues. In DNA, the CDR3 is TGTGCCTGGAGTGTTCGGGGACTAGCGAGGCACGAGCAGTACTTC. Amino acid sequence: CAWSVRGLARHEQYF.

This chain connects TRBV29-1 to TRBJ1-2; 8 positions match TRBD1. The CDR3 extends over 16 amino acids. Germline assignment: CDR1 SQVTM and CDR2 ANQGSEA. Trimming at V came to 1 base and at J to 7 bases, leaving 14 bases not matched to a gene. CDR3 DNA: TGCAGCGTTGAAGCCCCGAGCACCAGGGGGCCCTTTGGCTACACCTTC. It yields the protein CSVEAPSTRGPFGYTF. Filled out from reference TRBV29-1 and TRBJ1-2, the complete variable domain reads SAVISQKPSRDICQRGTSLTIQCQVDSQVTMMFWYRQQPGQSLTLIATANQGSEATYESGFVIDKFPISRPNLTFSTLTVSNMSPEDSSIYLCSVEAPSTRGPFGYTFGSGTRLTVV.

V is TRBV12-5 and J is TRBJ2-3, with a weak D call TRBD1 (6 bases). Germline V CDR1 and CDR2: LGHNT, FRNRAP. The ends were cut back, 5 bases at V and 7 bases at J, with 10 bases in the middle. CDR3 length: 12 amino acids. CDR3 residues: CASGLGTYTQYF. The CDR3 DNA sequence: TGTGCTAGTGGTCTCGGGACATATACGCAGTATTTT.